These T cell receptor beta chains were read from a single sample in a study of PD-L1 blockade in urothelial cancer. Generated by immunoSEQ multiplex PCR, the TCRdb table keeps only in-frame clones and is missing some. The data show 95,000 to 130,000 clones, around 89% seen once. The sequencing here drew on PBMCs, taken around atezolizumab (anti-PD-L1) treatment. The receptors were sampled from a man aged 60-69 years with urothelial cancer. Each CDR3 is given with its conserved first and last residue. A D gene is named only where the DNA matches it firmly.

cdr3_aa cdr3_nt d_call j_call v_call
CASSGKSLTSGRSWKETQYF TGTGCCAGCAGTGGAAAAAGTCTTACTAGCGGGAGGTCTTGGAAAGAGACCCAGTACTTC TRBD2 TRBJ2-5 TRBV2
CASSLGEGYGYTF TGTGCCAGCAGTTTAGGGGAGGGGTATGGCTACACCTTC - TRBJ1-2 TRBV28
CASSLTQTQETQYF TGTGCCAGCAGTTTGACTCAGACTCAAGAGACCCAGTACTTC - TRBJ2-5 TRBV28
CASSPGQGVYEQYF TGTGCCAGCAGCCCCGGACAGGGAGTCTACGAGCAGTACTTC TRBD1 TRBJ2-7 TRBV11-3
CASSSLGHLLEQYF TGTGCCAGCAGTTCCCTTGGACATCTTCTCGAGCAGTACTTC - TRBJ2-7 TRBV6-5
CASSVGGGLNTGELFF TGTGCCAGCAGCGTAGGCGGGGGGCTGAACACCGGGGAGCTGTTTTTT TRBD2 TRBJ2-2 TRBV9
CASSSLIGSGNTIYF TGTGCCAGCAGTTCCTTAATCGGGTCCGGAAACACCATATATTTT - TRBJ1-3 TRBV28
CASSEGLNPLMGQHTEAFF TGCGCCAGCAGCGAGGGCCTAAATCCACTGATGGGCCAGCACACTGAAGCTTTCTTT - TRBJ1-1 TRBV4-3
CASSSGQGNGYTF TGCGCCAGCAGCTCCGGACAGGGAAATGGCTACACCTTC TRBD1 TRBJ1-2 TRBV5-1
CASSDSSREYNEQFF TGTGCCAGCAGTGACTCTTCGCGGGAATACAATGAGCAGTTCTTC - TRBJ2-1 TRBV6-4
CASRYTQGDTQYF TGTGCCAGCAGGTATACTCAGGGTGATACGCAGTATTTT - TRBJ2-3 TRBV27
CASSLALAGGSGTDTQYF TGTGCCAGCAGCTTGGCTCTAGCGGGAGGGTCGGGCACAGATACGCAGTATTTT TRBD2 TRBJ2-3 TRBV5-6
CASREGRSGGAGDTQYF TGTGCCAGCAGGGAGGGTCGGAGCGGGGGGGCAGGAGATACGCAGTATTTT TRBD2 TRBJ2-3 TRBV2